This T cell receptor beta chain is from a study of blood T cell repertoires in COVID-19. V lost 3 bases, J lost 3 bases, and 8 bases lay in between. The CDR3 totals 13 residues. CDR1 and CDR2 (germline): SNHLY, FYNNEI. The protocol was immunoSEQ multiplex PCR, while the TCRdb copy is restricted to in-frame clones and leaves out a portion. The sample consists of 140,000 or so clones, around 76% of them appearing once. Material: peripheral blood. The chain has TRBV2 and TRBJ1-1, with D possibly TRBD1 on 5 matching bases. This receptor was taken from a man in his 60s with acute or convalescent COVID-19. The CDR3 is CASSDREYTEAFF. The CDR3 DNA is TGTGCCAGCAGTGACAGGGAATACACTGAAGCTTTCTTT.